This T cell receptor (beta chain) was obtained from a study of STAT5B mutations in CD4+ large granular lymphocyte leukemia. CDR3 length: 15 residues. CDR1 and CDR2 (germline): SGDLS, YYNGEE. The V gene end was trimmed by 6 bases and the J gene end by 0 bases; junction bases not matched to a gene: 4. Sequencing was at survey level. TCRdb's copy holds only in-frame clones and misses some; the assay was immunoSEQ multiplex PCR. The sample records fewer than 30,000 clones, roughly three quarters being singletons. This clone occurred a few times. The TCR comes from a human donor in good health. Sequencing used CD4+ T cells from blood buffy coats. The chain recombines TRBV9 with TRBJ2-2, with TRBD2 matching 8 bases. CDR3 in amino acids: CASTTSGANTGELFF. In DNA, the CDR3 is TGTGCCAGCACCACTAGCGGAGCGAACACCGGGGAGCTGTTTTTT.